Below are 22 T cell receptor beta chains sequenced from a single sample in a study of human T cells and chemical hapten exposure. As for time point: patch test 3, about 24 weeks after DPC sensitization. Treatment here: therapeutic diphenylcyclopropenone sensitization with weekly scalp DPC. MiXCR, applied by TCRdb to the RACE reads, yields one record per CDR3 protein. The sample comprises tens of thousands of distinct CDR3 sequences, around an eighth of which are singletons, and roughly 2.4% rests with the top ten. The sample consisted of whole blood, taken in connection with sensitization to the hapten diphenylcyclopropenone (DPC). These receptors were obtained from a young man with alopecia areata. Some clones in this sample may be carry-over from other donors' samples.

The J gene is TRBJ2-7, the V gene TRBV3-1; 7 bases align to TRBD2. Germline lookup yields CDR1 LGHDT and CDR2 YNNKEL (reference sequence). Germline trimming cut 0 bases from V and 2 bases from J; bases unmatched to any gene: 7. The CDR3 runs to 16 residues. This CDR3 reads CASSQDRGLLTYEQYF. CDR3 in DNA: TGTGCCAGCAGCCAAGATAGGGGACTACTTACCTACGAGCAGTACTTC.

There are a few counts of this clonotype. This chain links TRBV7-8 with TRBJ2-2; tentative D call: TRBD2 (5 bases). This CDR3 spans 14 amino acids. V was shortened by 1 base and J by 4 bases, with 7 bases between the two germline ends. Germline assignment: CDR1 SGHVS and CDR2 FQNEAQ. CDR3 region: CASSLVGATGELFF. CDR3 nucleotides: TGTGCCAGCAGCTTAGTGGGAGCCACCGGGGAGCTGTTTTTT.

The gene calls are TRBV27 and TRBJ1-1, with D possibly matching TRBD1 (5 bases). V was clipped by 5 bases and J by 7 bases, with 14 bases between them. The CDR3 has 13 residues. The germline CDR1 and CDR2 sequences are MNHEY and SMNVEV (reference sequence). The CDR3: CASSPRGGYEAFF. The CDR3 nucleotides are TGTGCCAGCAGTCCCCGTGGGGGATATGAAGCTTTCTTT.

This clonotype has a count of ten or more. This rearrangement joins TRBV7-9 to TRBJ1-5; the D gene is possibly TRBD1 (6 bases). The CDR3 loop spans 15 amino acids. In germline, CDR1 is SEHNR, CDR2 FQNEAQ (reference sequence). V lost 0 bases and J 4 bases, leaving 10 bases between the germline ends. The CDR3 sequence: CASSLAQGTNQPQHF. The CDR3, as DNA: TGTGCCAGCAGCTTAGCGCAGGGGACTAATCAGCCCCAGCATTTT.

The table lists this clonotype with a few counts. The chain employs TRBV18 and TRBJ2-7; 9 nucleotides agree with TRBD1. The trim removed 4 bases at V and 7 bases at J, leaving 5 bases unmatched. CDR1 and CDR2 from the germline V gene are KGHSH and LQKENI. The CDR3 loop spans 13 amino acids. This chain's CDR3 is CASSQQGAWEQYF. The DNA for the CDR3 is TGTGCCAGCTCACAACAGGGGGCTTGGGAGCAGTACTTC.

The V gene is TRBV20-1, the J gene TRBJ1-5; D call uncertain. Trimming stripped 0 bases from V and 6 bases from J, with 12 bases between. CDR1 and CDR2 (germline): DFQATT, SNEGSKA (reference sequence). The CDR3 runs to 14 residues. The CDR3 DNA follows: TGCAGTGCTAGAGAGGGCCTGAACAGTCAGCCCCAGCATTTT. Its protein product is CSAREGLNSQPQHF.

This clonotype showed up just once. The chain links TRBV5-1 to TRBJ2-7, with D possibly TRBD1 on 5 matching bases. Germline V gives CDR1 SGHRS, CDR2 YFSETQ. The CDR3 covers 16 residues. Trimming pared 3 bases from V and 1 base from J, leaving 17 bases between. DNA of the CDR3: TGCGCCAGCAGCTACCCGGCGACAGAGATATCCTACGAGCAGTACTTC. It specifies CASSYPATEISYEQYF.

A few counts support this clonotype. The rearrangement uses TRBV6-6 and TRBJ1-5; TRBD1 aligns across 7 bases. The V gene's germline CDR1 is MNHNY and CDR2 SVGAGI (reference sequence). The CDR3 runs to 17 residues. V trimming: 5 bases; J trimming: 3 bases; junction bases outside the gene matches: 13. The CDR3 DNA follows: TGTGCCAGCAGTACTCGAACAGGGGAGCAGGTCAATCAGCCCCAGCATTTT. This encodes CASSTRTGEQVNQPQHF.

The chain joins TRBV20-1 to TRBJ1-3, with a tentative D call TRBD1 (5 bases). The length of the CDR3 is 14 residues. Trimming stripped 6 bases from V and 0 bases from J, with 12 bases between. CDR1 DFQATT and CDR2 SNEGSKA come from the germline V gene (reference sequence). The CDR3 DNA sequence: TGCAGTGCGGGACCCCGAAGCTCTGGAAACACCATATATTTT. This encodes CSAGPRSSGNTIYF.

At least ten counts were recorded for this clonotype. V gene TRBV12-3 or TRBV12-4 combines with J gene TRBJ2-3; 7 nucleotides align to TRBD1. The trim removed 6 bases at V and 8 bases at J, leaving 11 bases unmatched. There are 14 residues in the CDR3. The CDR3 coding sequence is TGTGCCAGCAGCTCGGGACAGACCGAGGGTACGCAGTATTTT. The encoded protein is CASSSGQTEGTQYF.

For this clonotype: This could be a read error, since a much larger clone is one nucleotide away. The gene calls are TRBV5-4 and TRBJ2-2; TRBD1 aligns across 9 bases. J gave up 7 bases and V 5 bases, and 12 bases lay outside the gene matches. Germline assignment: CDR1 SGHNT and CDR2 YYREEE (reference sequence). The CDR3 contains 16 residues. DNA for the CDR3: TGTGCCAGCAGGAAAACAGGGGGCGCGCCGGGCGGGGAGCTGTTTTTT. Its protein product is CASRKTGGAPGGELFF.

This clonotype has more than one count but fewer than ten. This chain connects TRBV5-1 to TRBJ2-5; a weak D match, TRBD2 (5 bases). Trimming removed 4 bases at V and 3 bases at J, with 13 bases between. Germline V CDR1 and CDR2: SGHRS, YFSETQ. The CDR3 totals 14 residues. DNA for the CDR3: TGCGCCAGCAGCCAACAGACCGGGAAAGAGACCCAGTACTTC. Its protein product is CASSQQTGKETQYF.

This clonotype is labeled as medium-sized. This chain joins TRBV3-1 and TRBJ1-1; TRBD1 is a possible D gene (5 bases). Trimming left V 6 bases short and J 0 bases short, with 14 bases between. The germline gives CDR1 LGHDT, CDR2 YNNKEL (reference sequence). The CDR3 length is 15 residues. The CDR3 sequence: CASSPGGVLNTEAFF. The CDR3 DNA reads TGTGCCAGCAGTCCGGGAGGGGTGTTGAACACTGAAGCTTTCTTT. Complete variable domain (other parts from reference TRBV3-1 and TRBJ1-1): DTAVSQTPKYLVTQMGNDKSIKCEQNLGHDTMYWYKQDSKKFLKIMFSYNNKELIINETVPNRFSPKSPDKAHLNLHINSLELGDSAVYFCASSPGGVLNTEAFFGQGTRLTVV.

This clonotype has a handful of counts. V and J are TRBV2 and TRBJ2-2, with 8 bases identical to TRBD1. The CDR3 is made up of 14 amino acids. The germline CDR1 and CDR2 sequences are SNHLY and FYNNEI. The trim removed 7 bases at V and 1 base at J, leaving 2 bases unmatched. Here the CDR3 DNA reads TGTGCCAGCATCGGGACAGGGAACACCGGGGAGCTGTTTTTT. It translates to CASIGTGNTGELFF.

There are a few counts of this clonotype. This chain links TRBV19 with TRBJ2-5, with D perhaps assigned TRBD1 or TRBD2 (5 bases each). Germline CDR1 reads LNHDA; CDR2 reads SQIVND (reference sequence). The CDR3 contains 16 residues. Trimming removed 3 bases at V and 2 bases at J, with 16 bases between. CDR3: CASSMSGTGKQETQYF. The CDR3 DNA is TGTGCCAGTAGTATGTCCGGGACCGGCAAGCAAGAGACCCAGTACTTC.

The table lists this clonotype with many counts. This chain's CDR3 is CATADPERVFYEQYF. CDR3 nucleotide sequence: TGTGCCACCGCTGATCCTGAAAGGGTCTTCTACGAGCAGTACTTC. The chain couples TRBV6-2 or TRBV6-3 to TRBJ2-7; D unclear. The V end was cut by 10 bases, the J end by 3 bases, with 22 bases between. The CDR3 is made up of 15 amino acids. Germline V gene data show CDR1 as MNHEY and CDR2 as SVGEGT.

The chain joins TRBV2 to TRBJ1-1; TRBD1 is a possible D gene (5 bases). Germline V gives CDR1 SNHLY, CDR2 FYNNEI. CDR3 length equals 18 residues. Trimming removed 7 bases at V and 0 bases at J, with 24 bases between. The CDR3 nucleotides read TGTGCCAGCACCTACGAGGCAGGGAATTCAGGCATGAACACTGAAGCTTTCTTT. Protein: CASTYEAGNSGMNTEAFF.

The genes are TRBV7-3 and TRBJ1-2, with D hard to call. Trimming took off 5 bases at V and 0 bases at J, with 7 bases between the two ends. This CDR3 has 13 amino acids. Germline V gives CDR1 SGHTA, CDR2 FQGTGA. The CDR3, as DNA: TGTGCCAGCAGCCACCTCCCTAACTATGGCTACACCTTC. Its protein is CASSHLPNYGYTF.

In its sample, this clonotype was seen many times. The V gene is TRBV9, the J gene TRBJ2-1; 12 bases fit TRBD2. Germline V gene lookup returns CDR1 SGDLS and CDR2 YYNGEE. The CDR3 extends over 18 amino acids. Trimming took 3 bases from V and 4 from J; bases not matched to a gene: 11. This chain's CDR3 is CASSATSGGLAGYNEQFF. In DNA, the CDR3 is TGTGCCAGCAGCGCGACTAGCGGGGGTTTAGCGGGGTACAATGAGCAGTTCTTC.

The table lists this clonotype with many counts. The chain combines TRBV11-2 with TRBJ2-7, with D unclear. Trimming took 1 base from V and 5 from J, leaving 9 bases between them. This CDR3 spans 13 amino acids. Germline values: CDR1 SGHAT, CDR2 FQNNGV. The CDR3 region is CASSLAQAHEQYF. The CDR3 nucleotides read TGTGCCAGCAGCTTAGCCCAGGCCCACGAGCAGTACTTC.

This clonotype came up a few times. The V gene is TRBV5-5, the J gene TRBJ1-5; maybe TRBD1 (6 bases). V shed 0 bases and J shed 5 bases, with 9 bases lying between them. Germline V lookup: CDR1 SGHKS, CDR2 YYEKEE (reference sequence). The CDR3 has 14 amino acids. CDR3 residues: CASSLGGHDQPQHF. As DNA, the CDR3 is TGTGCCAGCAGCTTGGGGGGGCACGATCAGCCCCAGCATTTT.

This clonotype appeared many times. The gene calls are TRBV12-3 or TRBV12-4 and TRBJ1-1; no clear D. The CDR3 has 13 residues. V dropped 2 bases and J dropped 2 bases, with 6 bases sitting between them. CDR3 sequence (DNA): TGTGCCAGCAGTTTACGATTAAACACTGAAGCTTTCTTT. Protein product: CASSLRLNTEAFF.